The clone carrying this TCR beta chain was seen only a few times. The data stem from a study of blood T cells in healthy people across ages. Trimming took 5 bases from V and 5 from J; bases not matched to a gene: 12. CDR1 SGHTA and CDR2 FQGNSA come from the germline V gene. This CDR3 contains 16 residues. Combining a sample-barcoded 5' primer with a J-beta primer mix, a second PCR ran for roughly 6 to 11 cycles. MiXCR, applied by TCRdb to the 5' RACE reads, yields one record per CDR3 protein. The sample records fewer than 1 million distinct CDR3 sequences, around two fifths being singletons. The receptor was derived from a man in his 60s in good health. Sequenced material: blood. V and J are TRBV7-2 and TRBJ2-5; 9 bases align to TRBD2. This CDR3 reads CASSPGGSGGFETQYF. CDR3 bases: TGTGCCAGCAGCCCAGGGGGTAGCGGGGGATTCGAGACCCAGTACTTC. Complete variable domain (other parts from reference TRBV7-2 and TRBJ2-5): GAGVSQSPSNKVTEKGKDVELRCDPISGHTALYWYRQSLGQGLEFLIYFQGNSAPDKSGLPSDRFSAERTGGSVSTLTIQRTQQEDSAVYLCASSPGGSGGFETQYFGPGTRLLVL.